Listed here are 3 T cell receptor beta chains from one sample, sequenced in a study of blood T cell repertoires in COVID-19. The assay was immunoSEQ multiplex PCR, and TCRdb's table has in-frame clones only and misses some. The sample lists fewer than 200,000 clones, about 83% occurring once. Input material: PBMCs or T cells enriched from blood (not recorded which). The receptors were sampled from a woman aged 45-65 years in a cohort exposed to, infected with or recovered from COVID-19 (not recorded which).

The chain has TRBV18 and TRBJ1-3; TRBD1 agrees at 7 bases. The CDR3 extends over 17 amino acids. Germline values: CDR1 KGHSH, CDR2 LQKENI. J lost 0 bases, V lost 6 bases, and 11 bases had no gene match. The CDR3 nucleotides read TGTGCCAGCTCGGGACAGTCGGGAGCTAACTCTGGAAACACCATATATTTT. Encoded protein: CASSGQSGANSGNTIYF.

The chain is built from TRBV24-1 and TRBJ2-1; 9 positions agree with TRBD2. The CDR3 has 16 residues. The J segment lost 8 bases and the V segment lost 8 bases, leaving 15 bases of the junction unmatched. CDR1 is KGHDR, CDR2 SFDVKD, per germline. In DNA form, the CDR3 reads TGTGCCACCACCGGGGCGGTAGCTAGCGGGAACGATGAGCAGTTCTTC. Translated, it gives CATTGAVASGNDEQFF.

V and J are TRBV12-3 or TRBV12-4 and TRBJ1-5; TRBD1 is a possible D gene (6 bases). This CDR3 contains 13 residues. Trimming shortened V by 6 bases and J by 7 bases, and 13 bases separated the two germline ends. CDR3 in DNA: TGTGCCAGCAGGTCTACAGGGAGCCAGCCCCAGCATTTT. Its translation is CASRSTGSQPQHF.